This T cell receptor (beta chain) was identified in a study of blood T cell repertoires in COVID-19. Clones were sequenced by immunoSEQ multiplex PCR, and TCRdb holds only the in-frame ones, with some missing. The table records under 300,000 clones, around 83% of them present only once. Germline lookup yields CDR1 SQVTM and CDR2 ANQGSEA. CDR3 length: 18 amino acids. Trimming cost V 0 bases and J 8 bases, with 27 bases left between them. This TCR was sampled from a man aged 35 to 55 who had recovered from COVID-19. Sequenced input: peripheral blood. The rearrangement joins TRBV29-1 to TRBJ2-3; TRBD1 is a possible D gene (5 bases). The CDR3 sequence is CSVEDQLKTAGPSGTQYF. CDR3 nucleotide sequence: TGCAGCGTTGAAGACCAGTTAAAGACAGCAGGGCCCTCTGGTACGCAGTATTTT.